These 8 T cell receptor beta chains share one sample of origin, sequenced in a study of blood T cell repertoires in COVID-19. The assay was immunoSEQ multiplex PCR, and TCRdb's table has in-frame clones only and misses some. The sample holds just over 250,000 clones, 75% to 95% seen once. Sequencing used peripheral blood. These receptors were taken from a person aged 18-30 years with COVID-19, enrolled during active disease.

The gene calls are TRBV19 and TRBJ2-5; D perhaps matches TRBD1 (5 bases). The CDR3 length is 15 residues. Trimming cost V 1 base and J 5 bases, with 14 bases left between them. Germline loops: CDR1 LNHDA, CDR2 SQIVND (reference sequence). As DNA, the CDR3 is TGTGCCAGTAGTATAGTAGGATCGGACACCGAGACCCAGTACTTC. Residues: CASSIVGSDTETQYF.

The rearrangement uses TRBV29-1 and TRBJ2-2, with 7 bases aligning to TRBD2. Germline V CDR1 and CDR2: SQVTM, ANQGSEA. The CDR3 runs 14 residues. Trimming at V came to 5 bases and at J to 3 bases, leaving 6 bases not matched to a gene. Here the CDR3 DNA reads TGCAGCGTTCCGGGGACTAAAGACACCGGGGAGCTGTTTTTT. Protein product: CSVPGTKDTGELFF.

In this sample, this clone turned up once. V gene TRBV10-1 combines with J gene TRBJ1-1, with TRBD1 matching over 12 bases. V lost 6 bases to trimming and J lost 3 bases; unmatched junction nucleotides: 5. CDR3 length: 15 amino acids. Germline lookup yields CDR1 WNHNN and CDR2 SYGVQD (reference sequence). The CDR3 DNA reads as TGCGCCAGCAGCGGGACAGGGGGCAAGGACACTGAAGCTTTCTTT. The encoded protein is CASSGTGGKDTEAFF.

The V call is TRBV12-3 or TRBV12-4, the J call TRBJ2-3; D call uncertain. The CDR3 runs to 12 residues. V gave up 6 bases and J gave up 10 bases, with 14 bases separating them. The CDR3 nucleotides read TGTGCCAGCAGACTCGAGCTTTCGCCGCAGTATTTT. This translates into CASRLELSPQYF.

This chain links TRBV6-5 with TRBJ1-1, with unresolved D. The CDR3 spans 14 residues. V was cut by 8 bases and J by 4 bases, with 17 bases left in between. Germline V gene data show CDR1 as MNHEY and CDR2 as SVGAGI. The CDR3 loop reads CASPVPRRSTEAFF. The CDR3 nucleotides read TGTGCCAGCCCCGTCCCGAGGAGGAGCACTGAAGCTTTCTTT.

About this clone: A read error may produce the germline difference seen at one junction end. The DNA of the CDR3 is TGTGCCAGCAGCTTACAGGGTTCATCCCCACTCTTC. This encodes CASSLQGSSPLF. This sequence joins TRBV7-9 and TRBJ2-7, with a weak D call TRBD1 (5 bases). Germline V gives CDR1 SEHNR, CDR2 FQNEAQ (reference sequence). The CDR3 contains 12 residues.

The V gene is TRBV19, the J gene TRBJ1-1; D is uncertain. Trimming shortened V by 1 base and J by 1 base, and 7 bases separated the two germline ends. Germline V gives CDR1 LNHDA, CDR2 SQIVND (reference sequence). The CDR3 is 14 residues long. CDR3 protein: CASSIVSSNTEAFF. The DNA for the CDR3 is TGTGCCAGTAGTATAGTATCCTCGAACACTGAAGCTTTCTTT.

The chain is built from TRBV27 and TRBJ2-7, with a possible D match to TRBD1 (5 bases). V shed 2 bases and J shed 2 bases, with 7 bases lying between them. Germline-derived CDR1 and CDR2 are MNHEY and SMNVEV (reference sequence). CDR3 size: 13 residues. The CDR3 DNA reads as TGTGCCAGCAGTTTAGGACATACCTACGAGCAGTACTTC. Its translation: CASSLGHTYEQYF.